The 18 T cell receptor beta chains in this list originate from one sample, sequenced in a study of OX40 agonist ivuxolimab in advanced cancers. Method: immunoSEQ multiplex PCR; TCRdb's copy keeps in-frame clones and lacks some. The repertoire holds 20,000 to 25,000 clones, with 75% to 95% as singletons. This specimen consisted of CD4+ or CD8+ T cells sorted from blood, obtained in a trial of the OX40 agonist ivuxolimab. The receptors were gathered from an adult with an advanced solid tumor such as melanoma, head and neck, liver or kidney cancer.

This chain links TRBV18 with TRBJ2-7; TRBD1 might be the D (6 bases). Trimming removed 4 bases at V and 3 bases at J, with 16 bases between. The CDR3 spans 15 residues. Per the germline V gene, CDR1 is KGHSH and CDR2 is LQKENI. The CDR3 bases are TGTGCCAGCTCACGCGTATTAGAGGGGGACTACGAGCAGTACTTC. Translated: CASSRVLEGDYEQYF.

The V gene is TRBV7-2, the J gene TRBJ2-7, with D tentatively TRBD2 (6 bases). The CDR3 is 15 residues long. The V end lost 1 base, the J end lost 8 bases, and 18 bases lay between the germline ends. The germline gives CDR1 SGHTA, CDR2 FQGNSA. The CDR3 here is CASSLVSTGGGQQYF. Written as DNA, the CDR3 is TGTGCCAGCAGCTTAGTCTCGACTGGTGGAGGGCAGCAGTACTTC.

V and J are TRBV6-5 and TRBJ1-1, with no clear D. The germline V and J ends were trimmed by 5 bases and 1 base, with 8 bases remaining between them. This CDR3 is built from 13 residues. From germline, CDR1 is MNHEY and CDR2 SVGAGI. The CDR3 region is CASSKNENTEAFF. CDR3 DNA sequence: TGTGCCAGCAGTAAGAACGAGAACACTGAAGCTTTCTTT.

The chain employs TRBV30 and TRBJ2-7; D unclear. Germline V gene data show CDR1 as GTSNPN and CDR2 as SVGIG (reference sequence). V was cut by 2 bases and J by 3 bases, with 8 bases left in between. This CDR3 contains 12 residues. CDR3 sequence reads: CAWSLGSYEQYF. In DNA, the CDR3 is TGTGCCTGGAGTTTGGGCAGCTACGAGCAGTACTTC. Full variable domain (missing parts from reference TRBV30 and TRBJ2-7): SQTIHQWPATLVQPVGSPLSLECTVEGTSNPNLYWYRQAAGRGLQLLFYSVGIGQISSEVPQNLSASRPQDRQFILSSKKLLLSDSGFYLCAWSLGSYEQYFGPGTRLTVT.

The chain recombines TRBV7-2 with TRBJ2-3; D tentatively reads TRBD1 or TRBD2 (5 bases each). The V end lost 5 bases, the J end lost 0 bases, and 15 bases lay between the germline ends. CDR1 is SGHTA, CDR2 FQGNSA, per germline. This CDR3 contains 16 residues. The CDR3 nucleotides are TGTGCCAGCAGCCCCTGGGACGGATCTAGCACAGATACGCAGTATTTT. Translating it yields CASSPWDGSSTDTQYF.

This chain links TRBV11-2 with TRBJ2-5; perhaps TRBD2 as D (5 bases). Germline CDR1 is SGHAT and CDR2 is FQNNGV. The CDR3 covers 16 residues. Trimming shortened V by 1 base and J by 0 bases, and 12 bases separated the two germline ends. In nucleotides, the CDR3 is TGTGCCAGCAGCTTAGGATTCGGGATACACCAAGAGACCCAGTACTTC. Translating it yields CASSLGFGIHQETQYF. Together with reference TRBV11-2 and TRBJ2-5, the CDR3 gives the full variable domain: EAGVAQSPRYKIIEKRQSVAFWCNPISGHATLYWYQQILGQGPKLLIQFQNNGVVDDSQLPKDRFSAERLKGVDSTLKIQPAKLEDSAVYLCASSLGFGIHQETQYFGPGTRLLVL.

This clone was seen just once. The rearrangement links TRBV5-8 to TRBJ2-5, with 7 bases identical to TRBD2. The CDR3 has 15 residues. Germline CDR1 is SGHTS and CDR2 is YDEGEE. The V gene end was trimmed by 4 bases and the J gene end by 2 bases; junction bases not matched to a gene: 8. The CDR3 nucleotides read TGTGCCAGCAGCCCCCAGCGGGATTGGCAAGAGACCCAGTACTTC. It codes for CASSPQRDWQETQYF.

This chain connects TRBV5-6 to TRBJ1-3; D gene ambiguous. CDR3 size: 13 residues. Trimming removed 2 bases from V and 8 bases from J, with 11 bases in between. Germline values: CDR1 SGHDT, CDR2 YYEEEE. The CDR3 coding sequence is TGTGCCAGCAGCTTCGGGGAGGTGGACACCATATATTTT. This gives the protein CASSFGEVDTIYF.

The chain couples TRBV7-2 to TRBJ2-3, with 10 bases aligning to TRBD2. CDR3 length: 16 amino acids. Germline values: CDR1 SGHTA, CDR2 FQGNSA. The ends lost 6 bases at V and 5 bases at J; junction bases unmatched: 11. The CDR3 here is CASRPGASGGVDTQYF. The CDR3 nucleotides read TGTGCCAGCAGGCCCGGCGCTAGCGGGGGAGTAGATACGCAGTATTTT. The full variable domain, rest sourced from reference TRBV7-2 and TRBJ2-3, is GAGVSQSPSNKVTEKGKDVELRCDPISGHTALYWYRQSLGQGLEFLIYFQGNSAPDKSGLPSDRFSAERTGGSVSTLTIQRTQQEDSAVYLCASRPGASGGVDTQYFGPGTRLTVL.

This clone has only one observation. The chain links TRBV29-1 to TRBJ2-7; the D gene is possibly TRBD2 (5 bases). Germline-derived CDR1 and CDR2 are SQVTM and ANQGSEA. The ends were cut back, 4 bases at V and 3 bases at J, with 10 bases in the middle. The CDR3 consists of 12 residues. Written as DNA, the CDR3 is TGCAGCGTTGGGGAGTCTTACTACGAGCAGTACTTC. This encodes CSVGESYYEQYF.

The V call is TRBV4-1, the J call TRBJ2-7; the match to TRBD1 covers 7 bases. Per the germline V gene, CDR1 is MGHRA and CDR2 is YSYEKL. Trimming took 0 bases from V and 9 from J; bases not matched to a gene: 8. The CDR3 sequence is 14 residues long. Written as DNA, the CDR3 is TGCGCCAGCAGCCAAGATCGAACAGGGGACGGGCAGTACTTC. Translation: CASSQDRTGDGQYF.

The chain recombines TRBV10-1 with TRBJ1-1, with 7 bases aligning to TRBD1. The germline V gene has CDR1 WNHNN and CDR2 SYGVQD (reference sequence). Losses at the gene ends were 6 bases for V and 0 bases for J; bases not matched to a gene: 7. This CDR3 has 15 amino acids. The CDR3 is CASSDATGMNTEAFF. Written as DNA, the CDR3 is TGCGCCAGCAGCGACGCGACAGGGATGAACACTGAAGCTTTCTTT.

This clone occurred a few times. CDR3 nucleotide sequence: TGTGCCAGTAGTATAGCAGTAACCTCCTACGAGCAGTACTTC. This gives the protein CASSIAVTSYEQYF. V and J are TRBV19 and TRBJ2-7; the D is unclear. The CDR3 is 14 amino acids. Trimming took 1 base from V and 0 from J, leaving 7 bases between them. Looked up from germline, CDR1 is LNHDA and CDR2 is SQIVND (reference sequence).

Comments on this clone: The junction departs from germline at one end; a sequencing error may be responsible. The chain employs TRBV7-4 and TRBJ2-7; D gene unclear. Germline V CDR1 and CDR2: SGHVT, SQSDAQ. This CDR3 spans 12 amino acids. CDR3 residues: CASSPNTYGQYF. DNA of the CDR3: TGTGCCAGCAGCCCGAACACTTACGGGCAGTACTTC.

The chain joins TRBV7-9 to TRBJ2-5; TRBD1 aligns across 9 bases. Gene TRBJ2-7 matches the end of the DNA better, so the J call may be wrong. CDR1 is SEHNR, CDR2 FQNEAQ, per germline (reference sequence). The CDR3 has 16 amino acids. CDR3 protein: CASSFQEGQGSYEQYF. DNA of the CDR3: TGTGCCAGCAGCTTCCAGGAGGGACAGGGATCCTACGAGCAGTACTTC.

This clone appeared a few times. The CDR3, as DNA: TGTGCCAGCAGCTCCGGGACAGGGTTCCCTGAAGCTTTCTTT. It is translated as CASSSGTGFPEAFF. This sequence joins TRBV7-9 and TRBJ1-1; TRBD1 matches 9 bases. The germline gives CDR1 SEHNR, CDR2 FQNEAQ (reference sequence). This CDR3 comprises 14 residues. The ends lost 4 bases at V and 6 bases at J; junction bases unmatched: 6.

DNA of the CDR3: TGTGCCAGCAGCTTACGTTCGGGACAGGGCTACAATGAGCAGTTCTTC. It is translated as CASSLRSGQGYNEQFF. The rearrangement joins TRBV7-6 to TRBJ2-1; 9 nucleotides agree with TRBD1. The CDR3 is made up of 16 amino acids. J was trimmed by 3 bases and V by 2 bases; bases with no gene match: 5. Germline V gene sequence: CDR1 SGHVS, CDR2 FNYEAQ.

CDR3 sequence: CAISVDSTNYGYTF. In nucleotides, the CDR3 is TGTGCCATCAGCGTGGACAGCACTAACTATGGCTACACCTTC. The chain uses TRBV10-3 and TRBJ1-2; perhaps TRBD1 as D (6 bases). Trimming cost V 6 bases and J 0 bases, with 11 bases left between them. The CDR3 loop spans 14 amino acids. Germline-derived CDR1 and CDR2 are ENHRY and SYGVKD.